The source of this TCR beta chain is a study of T cells expressing NK-cell markers. About the study: Sequencing covered eight donors, seven HCMV-seropositive and one seronegative.

With the 5' RACE reads reprocessed, TCRdb shows one record per CDR3 protein and no DNA. This listing includes 300,000 to 500,000 distinct CDR3 sequences. Study-level results: There were a few donors in whom these clonotypes also led the CD3+CD56-NKG2C+ fraction.

Concerning this clonotype: Antigen unknown.

This CDR3 is built from 21 residues. Germline V CDR1 and CDR2: MNHEY, SMNVEV (reference sequence). The clonotype was recovered from a woman in her fifties or sixties in good health. This chain uses TRBV27 with TRBJ2-1; TCRdb calls TRBD2, which cannot be checked without DNA. Sequenced input: blood T cells: a sorted CD56 or NKG2C T cell subset, CD4+ or CD8+ T cells, or bulk PBMC T cells (not recorded which). The CDR3 loop is CASSNRKRGLAGVGSYNEQFF.